The 17 T cell receptor beta chains below come from one sample, sequenced in a study of T cell repertoires in cytomegalovirus infection. TCRdb processed the reads anew with MiXCR; each CDR3 protein has one entry. The profile shows around 170,000 distinct CDR3 sequences, approximately 17% of them singletons. Sample: CD8+ T cells from PBMCs. All receptors derive from a human donor in good health (CMV status not recorded). Some clones in this sample may be carry-over from other donors' samples.

A remark on this clonotype: Likely a read error: the CDR3 ends without its conserved phenylalanine or tryptophan. The chain carries TRBV27 and TRBJ2-1, with TRBD1 matching 12 bases. The germline CDR1 and CDR2 sequences are MNHEY and SMNVEV (reference sequence). The CDR3 runs 14 residues. V lost 6 bases, J lost 9 bases, and 6 bases stayed unmatched. The CDR3 coding sequence is TGTGCCAGCAGCCCCGGGACAGGGGGCTTTGAGCAGTTCTTA. Protein sequence: CASSPGTGGFEQFL.

This clonotype has only a few counts. The V gene is TRBV7-9, the J gene TRBJ2-1, with unresolved D. CDR1 and CDR2 (germline): SEHNR, FQNEAQ (reference sequence). The CDR3 length is 12 residues. The V gene lost 5 bases and the J gene lost 9 bases, with 11 bases spanning the gap. CDR3 sequence reads: CASSAPGAEQFF. The CDR3 DNA sequence: TGTGCCAGCAGCGCCCCGGGTGCTGAGCAGTTCTTC.

This clonotype was detected a few times. This chain joins TRBV7-8 and TRBJ1-1; the D gene is possibly TRBD1 (5 bases). The CDR3 consists of 20 residues. Germline CDR1 and CDR2: SGHVS and FQNEAQ. V was shortened by 3 bases and J by 0 bases, with 26 bases between the two germline ends. The CDR3 region is CASSFPPGPSDVNMNTEAFF. The CDR3 bases are TGTGCCAGCAGCTTCCCCCCGGGACCCTCCGACGTAAACATGAACACTGAAGCTTTCTTT.

A few counts support this clonotype. The rearrangement uses TRBV5-6 and TRBJ2-1, with TRBD2 matching 7 bases. This CDR3 is built from 16 residues. J was trimmed by 5 bases and V by 1 base; bases with no gene match: 9. CDR1 is SGHDT, CDR2 YYEEEE, per germline. The CDR3 reads CASSLRTGGIHNEQFF. Written as DNA, the CDR3 is TGTGCCAGCAGCTTGCGGACGGGAGGAATCCACAATGAGCAGTTCTTC.

This clonotype was seen more than once but under ten times. The chain couples TRBV29-1 to TRBJ2-7; the D call may be TRBD1 or TRBD2 (5 bases each). Germline CDR1 and CDR2: SQVTM and ANQGSEA. The CDR3 is 13 amino acids. With 4 bases removed from V and 2 bases from J, the gap between germline ends came to 12 bases. This CDR3 is CSVARDGPYEQYF. The CDR3 nucleotides are TGCAGCGTTGCCCGGGACGGACCCTACGAGCAGTACTTC.

The chain joins TRBV5-4 to TRBJ2-2; 12 bases are shared with TRBD2. CDR1 is SGHNT and CDR2 is YYREEE in the germline V gene (reference sequence). J lost 2 bases, V lost 4 bases, and 6 bases had no gene match. The CDR3 is made up of 17 amino acids. The CDR3 here is CASSLLAGGLNTGELFF. The CDR3 coding sequence is TGTGCCAGCAGCCTACTAGCGGGAGGCCTCAACACCGGGGAGCTGTTTTTT. The entire variable domain, with the rest obtained from reference TRBV5-4 and TRBJ2-2, is as follows: ETGVTQSPTHLIKTRGQQVTLRCSSQSGHNTVSWYQQALGQGPQFIFQYYREEENGRGNFPPRFSGLQFPNYSSELNVNALELDDSALYLCASSLLAGGLNTGELFFGEGSRLTVL.

This chain uses TRBV3-1 with TRBJ1-1; 11 positions match TRBD1. The germline V gene has CDR1 LGHDT and CDR2 YNNKEL (reference sequence). CDR3 length: 18 residues. V gave up 4 bases and J gave up 4 bases; unmatched junction bases: 14. CDR3 loop: CASSPRLWTGGGGTEAFF. The CDR3 DNA sequence: TGTGCCAGCAGCCCGCGACTTTGGACAGGGGGCGGCGGCACTGAAGCTTTCTTT. The full variable domain, rest sourced from reference TRBV3-1 and TRBJ1-1, is DTAVSQTPKYLVTQMGNDKSIKCEQNLGHDTMYWYKQDSKKFLKIMFSYNNKELIINETVPNRFSPKSPDKAHLNLHINSLELGDSAVYFCASSPRLWTGGGGTEAFFGQGTRLTVV.

This clonotype came up many times. The chain employs TRBV7-8 and TRBJ2-7; the D gene could be TRBD1 or TRBD2 (5 bases each). Trimming took off 5 bases at V and 2 bases at J, with 22 bases between the two ends. CDR3 length: 17 amino acids. Germline V gene sequence: CDR1 SGHVS, CDR2 FQNEAQ. The CDR3 DNA follows: TGTGCCAGCAGCCCCTCGAGGGACGGGGCTCCTACCTACGAGCAGTACTTC. It translates to CASSPSRDGAPTYEQYF.

This sequence joins TRBV7-2 and TRBJ2-7, with D perhaps given as TRBD1 or TRBD2 (6 bases each). The ends were cut back, 5 bases at V and 2 bases at J, with 10 bases in the middle. The germline gives CDR1 SGHTA, CDR2 FQGNSA. There are 13 residues in the CDR3. This CDR3 is CASSPGATYEQYF. CDR3 DNA sequence: TGTGCCAGCAGCCCGGGGGCTACCTACGAGCAGTACTTC.

In its sample, this clonotype was seen a few times. The chain uses TRBV6-1 and TRBJ1-4; D gene unclear. V was shortened by 3 bases and J by 11 bases, with 13 bases between the two germline ends. Germline V lookup: CDR1 MNHNS, CDR2 SASEGT. This CDR3 is 13 amino acids long. For the CDR3, the DNA is TGTGCCAGCAGTGACCCCCCGACGGAGAAACTGTTTTTT. Its translation is CASSDPPTEKLFF.

CDR3 protein: CASSHEINYGYTF. CDR3 in DNA: TGTGCCAGCAGCCACGAAATTAACTATGGCTACACCTTC. This sequence joins TRBV7-8 and TRBJ1-2; D uncertain. The CDR3 is 13 amino acids. The germline CDR1 and CDR2 sequences are SGHVS and FQNEAQ. Deletions cut 5 bases from V and 1 base from J, with 8 bases between.

As regards this clonotype: The junction differs from germline at one of its ends, possibly a read error. The CDR3 is CASSLDGRAGDGDLFF. The CDR3 nucleotides read TGTGCCAGCAGCTTGGACGGAAGGGCCGGCGACGGGGATCTGTTTTTT. The rearrangement uses TRBV5-6 and TRBJ2-2; D possibly corresponds to TRBD2 (5 bases). Germline CDR1 reads SGHDT; CDR2 reads YYEEEE. The CDR3 is made up of 16 amino acids.

The table lists this clonotype with a few counts. The chain is built from TRBV3-1 and TRBJ1-1, with D unclear. CDR3 length: 16 amino acids. CDR1 and CDR2 (germline): LGHDT, YNNKEL (reference sequence). V was cut by 4 bases and J by 4 bases, with 19 bases left in between. The CDR3 reads CASSPLGNFLGTEAFF. In nucleotides, the CDR3 is TGTGCCAGCAGCCCCCTTGGGAACTTTCTCGGCACTGAAGCTTTCTTT.

This chain uses TRBV7-2 with TRBJ1-2; D gene uncertain. The CDR3 runs 14 residues. Looked up from germline, CDR1 is SGHTA and CDR2 is FQGNSA. V lost 5 bases and J lost 5, with 15 bases in between. The CDR3 reads CASSPPGVLYGYTF. DNA for the CDR3: TGTGCCAGCAGCCCCCCCGGGGTTCTATATGGCTACACCTTC.

The sample holds a few counts of this clonotype. The chain recombines TRBV13 with TRBJ2-5, with a weak D call TRBD1 (6 bases). Germline-derived CDR1 and CDR2 are PRHDT and FYEKMQ (reference sequence). The CDR3 runs to 14 residues. The V end lost 3 bases, the J end lost 1 base, and 9 bases lay between the germline ends. This CDR3 is CASSFRTVQETQYF. Here the CDR3 DNA reads TGTGCCAGCAGCTTTCGGACAGTCCAAGAGACCCAGTACTTC.

The chain combines TRBV6-2 or TRBV6-3 with TRBJ2-1, with TRBD2 matching 15 bases. This CDR3 has 16 residues. CDR1 is MNHEY and CDR2 is SVGEGT in the germline V gene. With V trimmed by 6 bases and J by 7 bases, 7 bases remained unmatched. CDR3 sequence (DNA): TGTGCCAGCAGCAGATCGGGACTAGCGGGAGGTAATGAGCAGTTCTTC. It yields the protein CASSRSGLAGGNEQFF.

This clonotype was observed a few times. The chain couples TRBV7-2 to TRBJ1-2; 7 bases are shared with TRBD1. Germline V CDR1 and CDR2: SGHTA, FQGNSA. With 5 bases clipped from V and 6 bases from J, the junction kept 3 bases outside the gene matches. This CDR3 region has 12 residues. This chain's CDR3 is CASSAGGDGYTF. CDR3 in DNA: TGTGCCAGCAGCGCAGGGGGTGATGGCTACACCTTC. Together with reference TRBV7-2 and TRBJ1-2, the CDR3 gives the full variable domain: GAGVSQSPSNKVTEKGKDVELRCDPISGHTALYWYRQSLGQGLEFLIYFQGNSAPDKSGLPSDRFSAERTGGSVSTLTIQRTQQEDSAVYLCASSAGGDGYTFGSGTRLTVV.